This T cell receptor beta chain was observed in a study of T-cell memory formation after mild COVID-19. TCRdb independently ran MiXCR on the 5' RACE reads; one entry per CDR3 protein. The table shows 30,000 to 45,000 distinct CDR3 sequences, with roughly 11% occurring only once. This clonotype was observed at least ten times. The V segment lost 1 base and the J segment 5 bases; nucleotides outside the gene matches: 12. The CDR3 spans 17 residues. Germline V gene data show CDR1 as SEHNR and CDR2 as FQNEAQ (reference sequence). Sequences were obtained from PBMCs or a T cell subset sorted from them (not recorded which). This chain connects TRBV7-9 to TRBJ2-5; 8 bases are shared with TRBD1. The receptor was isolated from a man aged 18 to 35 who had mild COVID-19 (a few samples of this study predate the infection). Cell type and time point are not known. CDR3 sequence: CASSLEAGGVWRETQYF. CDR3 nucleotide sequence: TGTGCCAGCAGCTTAGAGGCAGGGGGCGTTTGGAGGGAGACCCAGTACTTC.